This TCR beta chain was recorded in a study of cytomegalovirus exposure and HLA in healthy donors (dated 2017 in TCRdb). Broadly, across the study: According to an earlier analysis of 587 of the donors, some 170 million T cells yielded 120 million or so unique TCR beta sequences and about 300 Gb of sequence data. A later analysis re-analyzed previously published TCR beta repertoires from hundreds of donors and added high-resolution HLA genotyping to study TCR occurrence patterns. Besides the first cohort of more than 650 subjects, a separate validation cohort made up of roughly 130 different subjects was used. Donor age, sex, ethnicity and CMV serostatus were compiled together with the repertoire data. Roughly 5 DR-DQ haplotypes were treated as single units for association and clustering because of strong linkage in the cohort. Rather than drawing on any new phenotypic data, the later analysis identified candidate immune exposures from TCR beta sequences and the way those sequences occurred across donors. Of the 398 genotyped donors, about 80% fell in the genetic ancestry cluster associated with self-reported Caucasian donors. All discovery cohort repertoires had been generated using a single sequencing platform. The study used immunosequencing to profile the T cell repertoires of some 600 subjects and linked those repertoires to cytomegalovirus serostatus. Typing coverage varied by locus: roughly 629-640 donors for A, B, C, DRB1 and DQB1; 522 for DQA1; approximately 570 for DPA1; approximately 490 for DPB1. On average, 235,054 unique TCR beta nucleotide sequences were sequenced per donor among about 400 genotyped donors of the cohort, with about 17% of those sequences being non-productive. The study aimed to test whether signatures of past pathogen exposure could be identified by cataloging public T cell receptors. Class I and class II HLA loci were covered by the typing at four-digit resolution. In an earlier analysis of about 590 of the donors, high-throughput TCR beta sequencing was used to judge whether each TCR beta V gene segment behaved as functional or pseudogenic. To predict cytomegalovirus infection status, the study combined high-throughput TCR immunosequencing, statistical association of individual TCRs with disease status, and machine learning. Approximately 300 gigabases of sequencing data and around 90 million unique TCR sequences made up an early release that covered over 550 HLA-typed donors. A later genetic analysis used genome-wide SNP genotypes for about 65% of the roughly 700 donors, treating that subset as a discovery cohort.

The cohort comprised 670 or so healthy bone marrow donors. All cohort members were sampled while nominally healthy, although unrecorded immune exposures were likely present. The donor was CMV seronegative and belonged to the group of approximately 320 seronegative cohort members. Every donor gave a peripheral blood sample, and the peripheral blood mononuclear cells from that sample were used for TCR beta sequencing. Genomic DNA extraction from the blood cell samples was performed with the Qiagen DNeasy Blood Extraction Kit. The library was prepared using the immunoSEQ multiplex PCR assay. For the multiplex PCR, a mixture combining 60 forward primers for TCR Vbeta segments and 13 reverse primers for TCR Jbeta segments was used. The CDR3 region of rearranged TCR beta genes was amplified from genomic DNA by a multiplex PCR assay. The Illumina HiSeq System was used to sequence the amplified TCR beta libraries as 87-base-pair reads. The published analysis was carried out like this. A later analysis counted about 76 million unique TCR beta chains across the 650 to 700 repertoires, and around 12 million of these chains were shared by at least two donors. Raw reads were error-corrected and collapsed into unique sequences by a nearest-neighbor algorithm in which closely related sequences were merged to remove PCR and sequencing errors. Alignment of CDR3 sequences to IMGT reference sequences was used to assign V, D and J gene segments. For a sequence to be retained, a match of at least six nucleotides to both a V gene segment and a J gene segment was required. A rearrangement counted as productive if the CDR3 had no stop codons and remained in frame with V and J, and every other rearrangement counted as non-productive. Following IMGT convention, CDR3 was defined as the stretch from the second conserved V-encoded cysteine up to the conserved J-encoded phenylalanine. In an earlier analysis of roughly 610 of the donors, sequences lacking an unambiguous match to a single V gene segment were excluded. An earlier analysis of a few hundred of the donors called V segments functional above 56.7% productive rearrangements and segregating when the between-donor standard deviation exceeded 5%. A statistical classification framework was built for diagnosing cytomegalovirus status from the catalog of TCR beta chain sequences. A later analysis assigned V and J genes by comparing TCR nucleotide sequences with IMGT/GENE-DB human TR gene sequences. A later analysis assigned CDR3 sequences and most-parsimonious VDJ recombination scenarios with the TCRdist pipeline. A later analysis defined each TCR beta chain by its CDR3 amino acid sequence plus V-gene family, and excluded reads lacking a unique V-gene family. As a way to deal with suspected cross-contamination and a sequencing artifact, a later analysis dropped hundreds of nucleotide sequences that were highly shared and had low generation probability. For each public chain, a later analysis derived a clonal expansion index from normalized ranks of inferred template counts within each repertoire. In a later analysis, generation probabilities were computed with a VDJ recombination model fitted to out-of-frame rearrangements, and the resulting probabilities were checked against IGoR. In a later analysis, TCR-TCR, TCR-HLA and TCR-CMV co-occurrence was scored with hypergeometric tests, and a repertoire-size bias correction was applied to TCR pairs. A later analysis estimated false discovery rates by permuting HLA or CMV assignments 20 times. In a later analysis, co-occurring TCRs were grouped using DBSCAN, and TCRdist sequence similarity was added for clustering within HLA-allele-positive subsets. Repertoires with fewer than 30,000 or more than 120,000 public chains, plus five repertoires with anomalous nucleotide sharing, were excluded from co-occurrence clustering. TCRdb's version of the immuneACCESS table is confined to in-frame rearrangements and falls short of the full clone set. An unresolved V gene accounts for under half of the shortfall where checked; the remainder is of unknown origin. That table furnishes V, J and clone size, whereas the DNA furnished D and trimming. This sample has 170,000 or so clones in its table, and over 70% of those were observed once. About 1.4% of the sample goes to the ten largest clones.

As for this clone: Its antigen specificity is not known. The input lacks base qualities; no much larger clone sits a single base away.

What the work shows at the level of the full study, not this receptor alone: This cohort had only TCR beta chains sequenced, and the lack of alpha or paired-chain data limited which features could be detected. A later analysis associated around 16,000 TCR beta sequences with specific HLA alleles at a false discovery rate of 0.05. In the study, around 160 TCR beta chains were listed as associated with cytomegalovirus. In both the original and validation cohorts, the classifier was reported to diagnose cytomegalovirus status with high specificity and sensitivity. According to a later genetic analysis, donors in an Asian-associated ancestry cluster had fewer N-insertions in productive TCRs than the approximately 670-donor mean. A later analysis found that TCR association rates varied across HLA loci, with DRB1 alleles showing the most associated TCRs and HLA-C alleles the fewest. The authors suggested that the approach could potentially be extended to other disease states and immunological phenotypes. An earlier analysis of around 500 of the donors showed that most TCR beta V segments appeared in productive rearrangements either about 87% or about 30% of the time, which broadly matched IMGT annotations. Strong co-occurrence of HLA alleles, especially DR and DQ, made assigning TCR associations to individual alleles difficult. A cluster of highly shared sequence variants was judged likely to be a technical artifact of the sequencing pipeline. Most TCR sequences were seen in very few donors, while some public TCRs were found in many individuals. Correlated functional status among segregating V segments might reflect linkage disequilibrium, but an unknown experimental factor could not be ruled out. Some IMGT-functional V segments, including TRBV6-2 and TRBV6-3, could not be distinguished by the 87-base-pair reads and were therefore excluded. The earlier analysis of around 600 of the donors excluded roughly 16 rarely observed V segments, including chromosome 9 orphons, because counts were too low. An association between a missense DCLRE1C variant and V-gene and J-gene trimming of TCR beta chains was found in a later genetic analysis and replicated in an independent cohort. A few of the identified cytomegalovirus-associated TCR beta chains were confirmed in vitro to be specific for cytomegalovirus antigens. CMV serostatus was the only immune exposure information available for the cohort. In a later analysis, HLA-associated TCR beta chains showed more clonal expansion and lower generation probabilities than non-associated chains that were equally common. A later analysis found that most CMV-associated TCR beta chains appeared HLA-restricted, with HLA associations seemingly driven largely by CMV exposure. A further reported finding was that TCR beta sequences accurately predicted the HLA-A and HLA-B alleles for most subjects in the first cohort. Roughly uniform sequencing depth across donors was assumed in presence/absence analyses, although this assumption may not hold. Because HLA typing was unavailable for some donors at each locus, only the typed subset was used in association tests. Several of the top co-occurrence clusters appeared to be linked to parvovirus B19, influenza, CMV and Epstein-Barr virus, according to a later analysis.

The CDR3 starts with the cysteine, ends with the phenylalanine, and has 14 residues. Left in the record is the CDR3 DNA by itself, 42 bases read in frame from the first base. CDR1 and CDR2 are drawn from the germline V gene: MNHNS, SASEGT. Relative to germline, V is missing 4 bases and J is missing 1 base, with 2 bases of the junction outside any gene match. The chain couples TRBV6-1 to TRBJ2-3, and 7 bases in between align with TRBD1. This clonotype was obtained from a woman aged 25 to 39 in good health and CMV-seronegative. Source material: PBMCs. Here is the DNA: TGTGCCAGCAGTGCTGGACAGGGCACAGATACGCAGTATTTT. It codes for CASSAGQGTDTQYF.